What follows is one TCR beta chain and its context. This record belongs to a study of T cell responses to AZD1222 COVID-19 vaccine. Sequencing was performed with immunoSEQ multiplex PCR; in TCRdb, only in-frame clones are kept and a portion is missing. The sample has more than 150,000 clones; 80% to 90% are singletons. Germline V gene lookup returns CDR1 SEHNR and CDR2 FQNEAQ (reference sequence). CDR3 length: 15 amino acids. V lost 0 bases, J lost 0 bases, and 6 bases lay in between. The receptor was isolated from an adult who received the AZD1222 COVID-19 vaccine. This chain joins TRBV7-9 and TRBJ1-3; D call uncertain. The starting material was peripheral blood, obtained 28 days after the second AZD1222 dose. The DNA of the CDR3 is TGTGCCAGCAGCTTAGCCAGTGACTCTGGAAACACCATATATTTT. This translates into CASSLASDSGNTIYF.